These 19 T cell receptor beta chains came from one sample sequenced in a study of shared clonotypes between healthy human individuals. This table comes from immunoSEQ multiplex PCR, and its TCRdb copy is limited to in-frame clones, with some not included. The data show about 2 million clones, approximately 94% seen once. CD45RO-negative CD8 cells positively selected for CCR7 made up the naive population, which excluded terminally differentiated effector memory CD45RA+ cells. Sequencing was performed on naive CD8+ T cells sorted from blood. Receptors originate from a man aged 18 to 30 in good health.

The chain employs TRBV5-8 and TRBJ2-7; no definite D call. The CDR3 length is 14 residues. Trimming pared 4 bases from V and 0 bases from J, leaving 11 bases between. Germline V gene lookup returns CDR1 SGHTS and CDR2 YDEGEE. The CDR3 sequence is CASSRAVYSYEQYF. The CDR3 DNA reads TGTGCCAGCAGCCGCGCGGTATACTCCTACGAGCAGTACTTC.

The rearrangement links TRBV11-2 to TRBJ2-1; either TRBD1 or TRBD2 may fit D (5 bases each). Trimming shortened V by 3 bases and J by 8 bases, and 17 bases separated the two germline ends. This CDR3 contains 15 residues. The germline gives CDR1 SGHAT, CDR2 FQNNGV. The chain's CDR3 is CASSFRRDGLDEQFF. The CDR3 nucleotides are TGTGCCAGCAGCTTCCGCCGGGACGGATTGGATGAGCAGTTCTTC. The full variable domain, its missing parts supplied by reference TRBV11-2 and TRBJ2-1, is EAGVAQSPRYKIIEKRQSVAFWCNPISGHATLYWYQQILGQGPKLLIQFQNNGVVDDSQLPKDRFSAERLKGVDSTLKIQPAKLEDSAVYLCASSFRRDGLDEQFFGPGTRLTVL.

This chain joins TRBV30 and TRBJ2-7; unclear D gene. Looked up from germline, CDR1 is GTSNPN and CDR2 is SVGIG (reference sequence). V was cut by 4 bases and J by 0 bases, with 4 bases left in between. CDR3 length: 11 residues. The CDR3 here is CAWMDSYEQYF. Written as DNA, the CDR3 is TGTGCCTGGATGGACTCCTACGAGCAGTACTTC.

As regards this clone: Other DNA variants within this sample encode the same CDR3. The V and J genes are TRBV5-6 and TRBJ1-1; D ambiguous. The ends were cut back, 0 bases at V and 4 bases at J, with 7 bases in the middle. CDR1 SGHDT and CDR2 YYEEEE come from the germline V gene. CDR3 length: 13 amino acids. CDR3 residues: CASSLGLGTEAFF. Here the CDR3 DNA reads TGTGCCAGCAGCTTGGGGCTGGGCACTGAAGCTTTCTTT.

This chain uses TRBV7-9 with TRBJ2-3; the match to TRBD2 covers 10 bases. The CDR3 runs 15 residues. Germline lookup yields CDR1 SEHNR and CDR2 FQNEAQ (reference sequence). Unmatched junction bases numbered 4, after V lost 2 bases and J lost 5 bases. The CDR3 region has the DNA TGTGCCAGCAGCTTACAGGAGCGGGAGGGAGATACGCAGTATTTT. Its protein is CASSLQEREGDTQYF.

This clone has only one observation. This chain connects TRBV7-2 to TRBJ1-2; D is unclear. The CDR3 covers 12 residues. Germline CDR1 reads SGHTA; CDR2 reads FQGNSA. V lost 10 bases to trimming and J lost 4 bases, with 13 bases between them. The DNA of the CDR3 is TGTGCCATCCTCCAGTCAGGCTATGGCTACACCTTC. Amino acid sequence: CAILQSGYGYTF.

CDR3 sequence reads: CASSPQTPLAGYNEQFF. The CDR3 DNA sequence: TGTGCCAGCAGTCCTCAAACCCCACTAGCGGGGTACAATGAGCAGTTCTTC. V usage is TRBV27 and J usage is TRBJ2-1; 10 positions agree with TRBD2. The V gene's germline CDR1 is MNHEY and CDR2 SMNVEV (reference sequence). V shed 5 bases and J 4 bases; nucleotides not matched to a gene: 11. This CDR3 contains 17 residues.

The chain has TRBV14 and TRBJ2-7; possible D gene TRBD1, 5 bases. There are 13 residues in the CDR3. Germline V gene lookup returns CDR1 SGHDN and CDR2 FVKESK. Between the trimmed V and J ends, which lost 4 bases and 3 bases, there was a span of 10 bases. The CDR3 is CASSPHQGYEQYF. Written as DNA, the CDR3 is TGTGCCAGCAGCCCCCATCAGGGCTACGAGCAGTACTTC.

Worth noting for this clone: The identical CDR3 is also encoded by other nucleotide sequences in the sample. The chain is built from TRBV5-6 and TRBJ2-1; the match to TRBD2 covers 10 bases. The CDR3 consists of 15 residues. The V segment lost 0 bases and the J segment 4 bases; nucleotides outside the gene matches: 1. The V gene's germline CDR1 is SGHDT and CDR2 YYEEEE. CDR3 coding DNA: TGTGCCAGCAGCTTGGCACTAGCGGGGTACAATGAGCAGTTCTTC. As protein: CASSLALAGYNEQFF.

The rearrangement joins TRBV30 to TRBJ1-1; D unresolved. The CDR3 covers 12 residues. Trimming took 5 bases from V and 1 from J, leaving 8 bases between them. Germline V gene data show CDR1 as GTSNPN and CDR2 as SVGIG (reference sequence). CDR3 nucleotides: TGTGCCTGGGGGATCGGGAACACTGAAGCTTTCTTT. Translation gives CAWGIGNTEAFF.

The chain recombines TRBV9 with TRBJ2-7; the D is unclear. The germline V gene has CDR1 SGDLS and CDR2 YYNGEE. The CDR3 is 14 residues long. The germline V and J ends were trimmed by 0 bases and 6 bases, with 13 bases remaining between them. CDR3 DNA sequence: TGTGCCAGCAGCGTAGCCCTCATCAAGAGCGAGCAGTACTTC. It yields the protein CASSVALIKSEQYF. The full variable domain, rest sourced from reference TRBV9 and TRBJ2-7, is DSGVTQTPKHLITATGQRVTLRCSPRSGDLSVYWYQQSLDQGLQFLIQYYNGEERAKGNILERFSAQQFPDLHSELNLSSLELGDSALYFCASSVALIKSEQYFGPGTRLTVT.

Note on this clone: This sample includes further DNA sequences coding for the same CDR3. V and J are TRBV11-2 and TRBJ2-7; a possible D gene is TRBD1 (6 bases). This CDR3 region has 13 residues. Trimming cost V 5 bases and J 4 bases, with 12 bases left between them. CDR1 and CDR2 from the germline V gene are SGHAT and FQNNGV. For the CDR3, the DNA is TGTGCCAGCAGCCCCTATAGGGGGTACGAGCAGTACTTC. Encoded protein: CASSPYRGYEQYF.

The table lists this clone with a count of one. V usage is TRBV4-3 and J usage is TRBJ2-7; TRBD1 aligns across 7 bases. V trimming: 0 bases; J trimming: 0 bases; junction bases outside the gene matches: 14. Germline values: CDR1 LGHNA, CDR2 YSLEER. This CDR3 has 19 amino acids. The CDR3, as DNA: TGCGCCAGCAGCCAAGATTGGGGGACAGACGACATGAGCTCCTACGAGCAGTACTTC. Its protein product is CASSQDWGTDDMSSYEQYF.

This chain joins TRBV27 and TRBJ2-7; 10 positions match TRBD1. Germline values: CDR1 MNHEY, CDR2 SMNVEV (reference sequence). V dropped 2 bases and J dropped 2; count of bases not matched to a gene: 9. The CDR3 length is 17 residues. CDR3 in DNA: TGTGCCAGCAGTTTACCGCCCTCGACAGGGGGCCCCTACGAGCAGTACTTC. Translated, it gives CASSLPPSTGGPYEQYF.

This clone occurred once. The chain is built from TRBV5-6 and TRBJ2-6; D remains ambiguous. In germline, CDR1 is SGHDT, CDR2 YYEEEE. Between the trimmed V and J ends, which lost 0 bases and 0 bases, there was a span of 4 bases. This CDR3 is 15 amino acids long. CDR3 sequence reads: CASSLEPSGANVLTF. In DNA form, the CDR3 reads TGTGCCAGCAGCTTGGAACCCTCTGGGGCCAACGTCCTGACTTTC.

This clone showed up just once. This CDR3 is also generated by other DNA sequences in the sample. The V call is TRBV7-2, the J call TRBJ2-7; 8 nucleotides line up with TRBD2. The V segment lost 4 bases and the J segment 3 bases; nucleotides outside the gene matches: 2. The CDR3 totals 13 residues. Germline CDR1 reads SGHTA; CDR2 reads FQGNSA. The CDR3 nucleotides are TGTGCCAGCAGCTGGACTAGCAGCTACGAGCAGTACTTC. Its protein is CASSWTSSYEQYF.

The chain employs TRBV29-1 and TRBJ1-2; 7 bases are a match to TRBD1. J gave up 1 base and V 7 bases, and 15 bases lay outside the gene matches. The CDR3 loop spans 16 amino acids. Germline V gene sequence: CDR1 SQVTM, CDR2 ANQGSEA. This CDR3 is CSARDSSINFNYGYTF. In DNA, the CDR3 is TGCAGCGCCCGGGACAGCTCTATAAACTTTAACTATGGCTACACCTTC. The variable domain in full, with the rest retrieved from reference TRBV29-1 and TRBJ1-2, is SAVISQKPSRDICQRGTSLTIQCQVDSQVTMMFWYRQQPGQSLTLIATANQGSEATYESGFVIDKFPISRPNLTFSTLTVSNMSPEDSSIYLCSARDSSINFNYGYTFGSGTRLTVV.

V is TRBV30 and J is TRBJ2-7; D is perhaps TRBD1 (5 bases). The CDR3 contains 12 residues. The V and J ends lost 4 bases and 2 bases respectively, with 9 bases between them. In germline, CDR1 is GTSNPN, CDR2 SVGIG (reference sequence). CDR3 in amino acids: CAWNQGPYEQYF. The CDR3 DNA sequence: TGTGCCTGGAACCAGGGTCCCTACGAGCAGTACTTC.

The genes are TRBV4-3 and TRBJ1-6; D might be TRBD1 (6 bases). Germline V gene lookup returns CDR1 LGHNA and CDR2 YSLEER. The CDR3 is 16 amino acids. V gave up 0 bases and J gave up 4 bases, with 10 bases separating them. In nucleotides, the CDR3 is TGCGCCAGCAGCCAAGATACGGACAGTTATAATTCACCCCTCCACTTT. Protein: CASSQDTDSYNSPLHF.